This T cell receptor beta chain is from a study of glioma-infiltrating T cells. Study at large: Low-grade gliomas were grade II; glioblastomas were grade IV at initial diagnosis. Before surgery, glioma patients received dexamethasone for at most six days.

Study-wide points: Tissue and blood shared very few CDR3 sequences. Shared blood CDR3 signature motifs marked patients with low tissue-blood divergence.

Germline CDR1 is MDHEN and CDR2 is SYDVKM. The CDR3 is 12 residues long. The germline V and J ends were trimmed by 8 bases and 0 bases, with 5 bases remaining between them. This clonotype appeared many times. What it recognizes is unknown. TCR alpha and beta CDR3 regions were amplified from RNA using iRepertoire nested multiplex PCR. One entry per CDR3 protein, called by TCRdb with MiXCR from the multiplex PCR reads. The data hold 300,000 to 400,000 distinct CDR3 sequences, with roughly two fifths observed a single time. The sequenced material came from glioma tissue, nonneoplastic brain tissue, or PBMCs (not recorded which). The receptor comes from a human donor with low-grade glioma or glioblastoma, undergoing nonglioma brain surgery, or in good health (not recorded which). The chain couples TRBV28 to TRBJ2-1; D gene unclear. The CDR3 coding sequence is TGTGCCAGCCTATCCTCCTACAATGAGCAGTTCTTC. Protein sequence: CASLSSYNEQFF.